This TCR beta chain was found in a study of blood T cell repertoires in COVID-19. Whole-study context: There were acute and convalescent COVID-19 samples, and they came from the United States, Italy and Spain. Nucleic acid was either cDNA or gDNA, and it came from T cells, B-cell-depleted T cells, or PBMCs.

CDR1 MDHEN and CDR2 SYDVKM come from the germline V gene. This CDR3 is 18 amino acids long. With V trimmed by 3 bases and J by 1 base, 8 bases remained unmatched. Study processing details: From reference gene primer amplification, estimates of nucleated cell counts were derived. Assay used: immunoSEQ multiplex PCR; TCRdb lists only in-frame clones, some missing. From that table come the V and J calls and clone size; the DNA was used to work out D and trimming. The sample gives roughly 230,000 clones, 83% of which show up once; 6.5% to 9% is in the top ten. The chain uses TRBV28 and TRBJ2-6; 8 nucleotides agree with TRBD1. This clonotype originated in a woman between 50 and 59 years old with acute or convalescent COVID-19. The source material was peripheral blood. The CDR3 here is CASSLTGDLNSGANVLTF. CDR3 bases: TGTGCCAGCAGTTTGACAGGGGACCTAAATTCTGGGGCCAACGTCCTGACTTTC.